The following is a T cell receptor (beta chain) sequence with its context. RNA totalling roughly 0.5 to 1 ug underwent reverse transcription with random hexamers. It was immunoSEQ multiplex PCR that amplified TCR beta CDR3 across 54 Vbeta and 13 Jbeta. TCRdb redid the calling of the immunoSEQ multiplex PCR reads with MiXCR, one entry per CDR3 protein. Among 150,000 to 190,000 distinct CDR3 sequences listed, about 95% were seen once. Sequencing of TCR beta was undertaken in CD8+ and CD4+ T cells derived from blood. CDR3 size: 13 residues. V was clipped by 3 bases and J by 2 bases, with 5 bases between them. Germline CDR1 reads KGHSH; CDR2 reads LQKENI. The data originate from a study of CD8 T cells in Susac syndrome. Study information: Patients with Susac syndrome who were sequenced included more than 5 with active disease and eight in remission.

This rearrangement joins TRBV18 to TRBJ1-5; D is possibly TRBD1 (5 bases). Sequenced: CD4+ T cells from PBMCs. This TCR was sampled from a human donor with Susac syndrome. CDR3 in amino acids: CASSPTGNQPQHF. The CDR3 region has the DNA TGTGCCAGCTCACCGACAGGCAATCAGCCCCAGCATTTT.